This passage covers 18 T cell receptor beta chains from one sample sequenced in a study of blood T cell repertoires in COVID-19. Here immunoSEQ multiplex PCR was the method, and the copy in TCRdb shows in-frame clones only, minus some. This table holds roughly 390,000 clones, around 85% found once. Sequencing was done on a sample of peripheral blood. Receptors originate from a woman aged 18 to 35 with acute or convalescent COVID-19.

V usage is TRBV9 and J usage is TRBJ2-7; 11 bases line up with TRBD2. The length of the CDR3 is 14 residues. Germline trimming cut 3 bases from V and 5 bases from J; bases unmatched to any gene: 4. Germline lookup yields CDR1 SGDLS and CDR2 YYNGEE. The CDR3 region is CASSAIAGGDEQYF. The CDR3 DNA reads TGTGCCAGCAGCGCTATAGCGGGAGGGGACGAGCAGTACTTC.

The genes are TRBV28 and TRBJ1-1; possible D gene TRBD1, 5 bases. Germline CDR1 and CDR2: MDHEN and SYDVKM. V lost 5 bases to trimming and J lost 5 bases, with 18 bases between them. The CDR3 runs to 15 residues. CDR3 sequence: CASSPSRGGSTEAFF. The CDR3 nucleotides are TGTGCCAGCAGTCCCTCCCGGGGGGGATCGACTGAAGCTTTCTTT. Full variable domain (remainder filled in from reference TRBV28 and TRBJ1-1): DVKVTQSSRYLVKRTGEKVFLECVQDMDHENMFWYRQDPGLGLRLIYFSYDVKMKEKGDIPEGYSVSREKKERFSLILESASTNQTSMYLCASSPSRGGSTEAFFGQGTRLTVV.

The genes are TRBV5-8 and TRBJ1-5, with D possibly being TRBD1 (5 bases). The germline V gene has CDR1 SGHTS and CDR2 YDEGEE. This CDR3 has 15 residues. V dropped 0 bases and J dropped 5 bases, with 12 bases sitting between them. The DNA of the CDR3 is TGTGCCAGCAGCTTGGGCCTGGGGGGTTATCAGCCCCAGCATTTT. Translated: CASSLGLGGYQPQHF.

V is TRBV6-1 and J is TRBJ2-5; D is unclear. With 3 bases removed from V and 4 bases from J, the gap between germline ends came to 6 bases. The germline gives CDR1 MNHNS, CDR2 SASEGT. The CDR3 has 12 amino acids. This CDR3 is CASSERRETQYF. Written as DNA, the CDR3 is TGTGCCAGCAGTGAGCGTAGAGAGACCCAGTACTTC.

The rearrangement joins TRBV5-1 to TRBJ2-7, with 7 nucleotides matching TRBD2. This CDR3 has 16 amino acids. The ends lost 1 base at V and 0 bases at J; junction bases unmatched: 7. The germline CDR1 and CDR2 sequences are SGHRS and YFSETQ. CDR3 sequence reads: CASSLKGAGSSYEQYF. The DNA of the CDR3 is TGCGCCAGCAGCTTGAAGGGAGCGGGAAGCTCCTACGAGCAGTACTTC.

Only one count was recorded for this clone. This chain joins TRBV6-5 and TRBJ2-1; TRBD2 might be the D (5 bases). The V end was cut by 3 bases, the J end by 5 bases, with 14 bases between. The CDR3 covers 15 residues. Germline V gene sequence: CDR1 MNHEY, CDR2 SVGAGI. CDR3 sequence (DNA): TGTGCCAGCAGTTATAGGCTAGCTAACCACAATGAGCAGTTCTTC. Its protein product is CASSYRLANHNEQFF.

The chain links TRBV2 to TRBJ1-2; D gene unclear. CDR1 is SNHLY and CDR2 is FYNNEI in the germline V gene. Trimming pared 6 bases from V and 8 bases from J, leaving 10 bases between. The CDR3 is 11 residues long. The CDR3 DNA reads TGTGCCAGCAGCGCCGGGAAGGGCTACACCTTC. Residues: CASSAGKGYTF. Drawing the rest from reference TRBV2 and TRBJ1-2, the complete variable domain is EPEVTQTPSHQVTQMGQEVILRCVPISNHLYFYWYRQILGQKVEFLVSFYNNEISEKSEIFDDQFSVERPDGSNFTLKIRSTKLEDSAMYFCASSAGKGYTFGSGTRLTVV.

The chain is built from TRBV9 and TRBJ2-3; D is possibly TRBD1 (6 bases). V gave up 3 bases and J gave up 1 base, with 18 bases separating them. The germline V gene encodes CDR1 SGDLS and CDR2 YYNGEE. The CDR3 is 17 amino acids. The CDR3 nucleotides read TGTGCCAGCAGCGAGAACGACGGACAGACCGGCACAGATACGCAGTATTTT. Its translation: CASSENDGQTGTDTQYF.

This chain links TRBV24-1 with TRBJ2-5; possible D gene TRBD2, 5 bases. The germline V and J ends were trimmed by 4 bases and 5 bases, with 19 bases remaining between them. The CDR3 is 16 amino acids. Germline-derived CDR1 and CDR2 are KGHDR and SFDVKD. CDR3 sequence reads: CATSDPRTPRKETQYF. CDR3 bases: TGTGCCACCAGTGACCCGAGGACTCCCAGGAAGGAGACCCAGTACTTC.

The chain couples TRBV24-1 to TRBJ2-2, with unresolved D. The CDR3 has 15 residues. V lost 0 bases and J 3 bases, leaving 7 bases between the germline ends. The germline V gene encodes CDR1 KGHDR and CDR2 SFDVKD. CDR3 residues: CATSDLGQDTGELFF. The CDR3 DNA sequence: TGTGCCACCAGTGATTTGGGGCAGGACACCGGGGAGCTGTTTTTT.

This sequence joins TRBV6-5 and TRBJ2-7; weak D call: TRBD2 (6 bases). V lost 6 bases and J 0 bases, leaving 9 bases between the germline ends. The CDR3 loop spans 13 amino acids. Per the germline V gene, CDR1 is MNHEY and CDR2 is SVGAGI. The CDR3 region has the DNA TGTGCCAGCAGACTCGGGAGCTCCTACGAGCAGTACTTC. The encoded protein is CASRLGSSYEQYF.

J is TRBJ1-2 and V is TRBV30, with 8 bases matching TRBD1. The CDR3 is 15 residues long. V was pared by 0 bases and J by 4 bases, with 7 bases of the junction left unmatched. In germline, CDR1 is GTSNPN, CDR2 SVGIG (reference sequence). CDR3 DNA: TGTGCCTGGAGTGTACGACAGGGGAAAGGCTATGGCTACACCTTC. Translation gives CAWSVRQGKGYGYTF.

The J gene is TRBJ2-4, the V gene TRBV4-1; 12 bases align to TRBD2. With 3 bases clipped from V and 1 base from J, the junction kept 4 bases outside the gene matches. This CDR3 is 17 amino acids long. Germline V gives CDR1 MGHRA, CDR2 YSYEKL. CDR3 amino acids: CASSHLAGGPAKNIQYF. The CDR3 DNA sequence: TGCGCCAGCAGCCATCTAGCGGGGGGGCCCGCCAAAAACATTCAGTACTTC.

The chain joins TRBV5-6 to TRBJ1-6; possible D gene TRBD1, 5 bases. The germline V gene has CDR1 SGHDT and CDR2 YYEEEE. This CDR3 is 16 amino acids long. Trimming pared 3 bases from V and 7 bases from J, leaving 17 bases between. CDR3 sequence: CASSSSGDSPNSPLHF. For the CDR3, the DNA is TGTGCCAGCAGCTCCTCCGGTGACAGCCCGAATTCACCCCTCCACTTT.

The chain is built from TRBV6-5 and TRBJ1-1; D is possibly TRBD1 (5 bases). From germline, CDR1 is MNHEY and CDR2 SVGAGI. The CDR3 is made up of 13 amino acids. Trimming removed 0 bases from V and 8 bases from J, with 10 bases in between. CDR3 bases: TGTGCCAGCAGTTACTCGAAAGGGGCGGAAGCTTTCTTT. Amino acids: CASSYSKGAEAFF.

The CDR3 protein is CASQVTLNTEAFF. The CDR3 DNA is TGTGCCAGTCAGGTGACCCTGAACACTGAAGCTTTCTTT. V gene TRBV19 combines with J gene TRBJ1-1; D unresolved. CDR1 is LNHDA and CDR2 is SQIVND in the germline V gene (reference sequence). The V end lost 8 bases, the J end lost 0 bases, and 10 bases lay between the germline ends. The CDR3 loop spans 13 amino acids.

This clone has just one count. CDR3 sequence: CAWSGVFRNTIYF. The DNA for the CDR3 is TGTGCCTGGAGTGGAGTCTTCCGAAACACCATATATTTT. V usage is TRBV30 and J usage is TRBJ1-3; D not certain. CDR3 length: 13 amino acids. The germline V and J ends were trimmed by 1 base and 5 bases, with 9 bases remaining between them. Germline V gives CDR1 GTSNPN, CDR2 SVGIG (reference sequence).

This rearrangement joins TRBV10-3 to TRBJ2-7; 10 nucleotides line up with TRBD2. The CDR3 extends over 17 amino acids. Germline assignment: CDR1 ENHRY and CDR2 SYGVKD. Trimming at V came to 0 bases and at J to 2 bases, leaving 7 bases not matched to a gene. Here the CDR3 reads CAISESSGRARTYEQYF. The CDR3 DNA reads TGTGCCATCAGTGAGTCGAGCGGGAGGGCTAGGACCTACGAGCAGTACTTC.